The next 25 T cell receptor beta chains were all read from a single sample in a study of STAT5B mutations in CD4+ large granular lymphocyte leukemia. Profiled with immunoSEQ multiplex PCR; TCRdb holds only in-frame clones, not every one. The sample has about 30,000 clones, approximately 76% seen once. Specimen: CD4+ T cells from blood buffy coats. The origin of the receptors is a human donor in good health.

The gene calls are TRBV7-9 and TRBJ2-7; D unresolved. Trimming removed 2 bases from V and 0 bases from J, with 14 bases in between. The germline V gene has CDR1 SEHNR and CDR2 FQNEAQ (reference sequence). The CDR3 runs 16 residues. Here the CDR3 reads CASSLSAATSSYEQYF. In DNA, the CDR3 is TGTGCCAGCAGCTTATCGGCGGCAACAAGCTCCTACGAGCAGTACTTC.

This clone occurred a few times. The chain has TRBV29-1 and TRBJ1-3; D is perhaps TRBD1 (6 bases). V dropped 6 bases and J dropped 1 base, with 10 bases sitting between them. Germline-derived CDR1 and CDR2 are SQVTM and ANQGSEA. The CDR3 length is 13 residues. Here the CDR3 DNA reads TGCAGCGTAAGGACAGTGTCTGGAAACACCATATATTTT. Translation: CSVRTVSGNTIYF.

This clone occurred once. The chain links TRBV5-6 to TRBJ1-3, with 7 nucleotides matching TRBD1. Germline V lookup: CDR1 SGHDT, CDR2 YYEEEE. J gave up 4 bases and V 3 bases, and 7 bases lay outside the gene matches. CDR3 length: 15 amino acids. The CDR3 DNA reads as TGTGCCAGCAGCTGGGCTAGACAGGGAGGAAACACCATATATTTT. Translation gives CASSWARQGGNTIYF. The full variable domain, with the rest looked up from reference TRBV5-6 and TRBJ1-3, is DAGVTQSPTHLIKTRGQQVTLRCSPKSGHDTVSWYQQALGQGPQFIFQYYEEEERQRGNFPDRFSGHQFPNYSSELNVNALLLGDSALYLCASSWARQGGNTIYFGEGSWLTVV.

V gene TRBV5-6 combines with J gene TRBJ1-1; 7 bases map to TRBD1. CDR1 is SGHDT, CDR2 YYEEEE, per germline. The CDR3 consists of 13 residues. V lost 4 bases to trimming and J lost 8 bases; unmatched junction nucleotides: 8. CDR3: CASSQDRLGEAFF. For the CDR3, the DNA is TGTGCCAGCAGCCAGGACAGGTTGGGGGAAGCTTTCTTT.

This clone was seen a few times. The chain employs TRBV29-1 and TRBJ1-4, with D maybe TRBD1 (5 bases). The CDR3 has 12 residues. Germline V lookup: CDR1 SQVTM, CDR2 ANQGSEA. In DNA, the CDR3 is TGCAGTTTCAGGGTTGGGAGTGAAAAACTGTTTTTT. Its translation is CSFRVGSEKLFF.

The chain has TRBV6-1 and TRBJ1-5, with 7 bases aligning to TRBD1. CDR3 length: 17 residues. Germline V gives CDR1 MNHNS, CDR2 SASEGT. Unmatched junction bases numbered 10, after V lost 1 base and J lost 4 bases. The CDR3 sequence is CASSEGSGTEYNQPQHF. The CDR3, as DNA: TGTGCCAGCAGTGAAGGATCCGGGACAGAGTATAATCAGCCCCAGCATTTT.

The rearrangement uses TRBV19 and TRBJ1-3; maybe TRBD1 (5 bases). CDR3 size: 18 residues. V was shortened by 3 bases and J by 0 bases, with 18 bases between the two germline ends. The germline V gene encodes CDR1 LNHDA and CDR2 SQIVND (reference sequence). The CDR3, as DNA: TGTGCCAGTAGTATGTTTCCCGGGACCCTTGGCTCTGGAAACACCATATATTTT. It encodes CASSMFPGTLGSGNTIYF.

The J gene is TRBJ1-5, the V gene TRBV7-6; possibly TRBD1 for D (5 bases). CDR1 SGHVS and CDR2 FNYEAQ come from the germline V gene. V dropped 5 bases and J dropped 8 bases, with 16 bases sitting between them. This CDR3 comprises 14 residues. The CDR3 DNA reads as TGTGCCAGCAGCCGGGGCGGGAGGTGGGAGCCCCAGCATTTT. Translation: CASSRGGRWEPQHF. The whole variable domain, filled in from reference TRBV7-6 and TRBJ1-5, reads GAGVSQSPRYKVTKRGQDVALRCDPISGHVSLYWYRQALGQGPEFLTYFNYEAQQDKSGLPNDRFSAERPEGSISTLTIQRTEQRDSAMYRCASSRGGRWEPQHFGDGTRLSIL.

The chain has TRBV10-3 and TRBJ2-1, with 9 positions matching TRBD2. The CDR3 extends over 15 amino acids. CDR1 and CDR2 (germline): ENHRY, SYGVKD. The J segment lost 2 bases and the V segment lost 6 bases, leaving 5 bases of the junction unmatched. CDR3 sequence: CAIRSAGGTYNEQFF. For the CDR3, the DNA is TGTGCCATCAGATCAGCGGGGGGTACCTACAATGAGCAGTTCTTC.

The rearrangement joins TRBV14 to TRBJ1-2; D possibly corresponds to TRBD1 (6 bases). This CDR3 has 16 residues. From germline, CDR1 is SGHDN and CDR2 FVKESK. V shed 4 bases and J shed 3 bases, with 18 bases lying between them. The CDR3 nucleotides are TGTGCCAGCAGCCTAACGGGACAAACCTTTTACTATGGCTACACCTTC. This codes for CASSLTGQTFYYGYTF.

About this clone: The CDR3 ends on some other residue instead of the conserved phenylalanine or tryptophan, so this is likely a read error. The DNA is left out, because the CDR3 cannot be placed on it with certainty; the CDR3 is given as TCRdb lists it. The chain recombines TRBV20-1 with TRBJ1-2. The CDR3 numbers 9 amino acids, ends counted. Germline CDR1 reads DFQATT; CDR2 reads SNEGSKA (reference sequence). The CDR3 sequence is CSASTGPLT.

The genes are TRBV6-5 and TRBJ1-3; maybe TRBD1 (5 bases). This CDR3 contains 15 residues. V was pared by 5 bases and J by 4 bases, with 15 bases between. In germline, CDR1 is MNHEY, CDR2 SVGAGI. The CDR3 DNA sequence: TGTGCCAGCAGTCAGACCCGGGACGGCGGAAACACCATATATTTT. Translating it yields CASSQTRDGGNTIYF.

The gene calls are TRBV6-5 and TRBJ2-3; no clear D gene. The CDR3 loop spans 13 amino acids. Germline CDR1 reads MNHEY; CDR2 reads SVGAGI. V dropped 3 bases and J dropped 4 bases, with 8 bases sitting between them. CDR3 loop: CASSYSAPDTQYF. The DNA for the CDR3 is TGTGCCAGCAGTTATTCGGCCCCAGATACGCAGTATTTT.

This sequence joins TRBV6-6 and TRBJ1-2; D gene ambiguous. Germline V gene lookup returns CDR1 MNHNY and CDR2 SVGAGI (reference sequence). Trimming left V 5 bases short and J 1 base short, with 8 bases between. The CDR3 is made up of 13 amino acids. CDR3 DNA: TGTGCCAGCAGTGACGGGGTTAACTATGGCTACACCTTC. It is translated as CASSDGVNYGYTF.

This rearrangement joins TRBV18 to TRBJ2-5; 7 bases match TRBD1. The J segment lost 4 bases and the V segment lost 5 bases, leaving 4 bases of the junction unmatched. The CDR3 spans 13 residues. Germline V gives CDR1 KGHSH, CDR2 LQKENI. For the CDR3, the DNA is TGTGCCAGCTCATCGAGACAGGGAGAGACCCAGTACTTC. It codes for CASSSRQGETQYF.

CDR3 sequence reads: CASSLRTTTPLNTEAFF. The CDR3 DNA is TGCGCCAGCAGCCTTCGGACGACTACCCCCTTGAACACTGAAGCTTTCTTT. V is TRBV5-1 and J is TRBJ1-1; D not certain. CDR3 size: 17 residues. V was shortened by 4 bases and J by 0 bases, with 19 bases between the two germline ends. Germline values: CDR1 SGHRS, CDR2 YFSETQ.

The genes are TRBV4-2 and TRBJ2-1; 16 bases line up with TRBD2. Germline CDR1 and CDR2: LGHNA and YNFKEQ. The length of the CDR3 is 20 residues. V trimming: 1 base; J trimming: 2 bases; junction bases outside the gene matches: 8. CDR3 loop: CASSQGSGTSGGAAYNEQFF. CDR3 in DNA: TGTGCCAGCAGCCAAGGTTCCGGGACTAGCGGGGGGGCGGCCTACAATGAGCAGTTCTTC.

The chain employs TRBV7-9 and TRBJ2-7, with D perhaps being TRBD1 or TRBD2 (6 bases each). V was cut by 4 bases and J by 2 bases, with 9 bases left in between. Germline V gene sequence: CDR1 SEHNR, CDR2 FQNEAQ (reference sequence). The CDR3 sequence is 13 residues long. CDR3 loop: CASSSRGPYEQYF. In DNA, the CDR3 is TGTGCCAGCAGCTCTCGGGGGCCCTACGAGCAGTACTTC.

The V gene is TRBV4-2, the J gene TRBJ2-7; the match to TRBD2 covers 11 bases. CDR1 is LGHNA and CDR2 is YNFKEQ in the germline V gene. CDR3 size: 17 residues. V dropped 0 bases and J dropped 8; count of bases not matched to a gene: 12. The CDR3, as DNA: TGTGCCAGCAGCCAAGATCCTAGCGGGGGGATTATAGTACAGCAGTACTTC. This sequence encodes CASSQDPSGGIIVQQYF.

The rearrangement links TRBV6-5 to TRBJ2-5, with TRBD1 matching over 7 bases. V dropped 0 bases and J dropped 4; count of bases not matched to a gene: 5. The CDR3 totals 15 residues. CDR1 MNHEY and CDR2 SVGAGI come from the germline V gene. CDR3 sequence reads: CASSYSTGRGETQYF. The CDR3 coding sequence is TGTGCCAGCAGTTACTCGACAGGGCGTGGAGAGACCCAGTACTTC.

This clone was found once. The chain couples TRBV9 to TRBJ2-5, with 8 bases fitting TRBD1. The CDR3 runs 16 residues. Germline CDR1 reads SGDLS; CDR2 reads YYNGEE. J was trimmed by 5 bases and V by 0 bases; bases with no gene match: 9. CDR3 DNA sequence: TGTGCCAGCAGCGTAGAAGGGCAGGGGGCGCGGGAGACCCAGTACTTC. It translates to CASSVEGQGARETQYF. Drawing the rest from reference TRBV9 and TRBJ2-5, the complete variable domain is DSGVTQTPKHLITATGQRVTLRCSPRSGDLSVYWYQQSLDQGLQFLIQYYNGEERAKGNILERFSAQQFPDLHSELNLSSLELGDSALYFCASSVEGQGARETQYFGPGTRLLVL.

This chain joins TRBV9 and TRBJ1-5; 8 bases align to TRBD1. Germline CDR1 is SGDLS and CDR2 is YYNGEE. The CDR3 totals 18 residues. The ends lost 3 bases at V and 0 bases at J; junction bases unmatched: 11. CDR3 sequence reads: CASSAPADRASSNQPQHF. CDR3 DNA sequence: TGTGCCAGCAGCGCCCCGGCGGACAGGGCGTCTAGCAATCAGCCCCAGCATTTT.

This chain joins TRBV10-3 and TRBJ2-5, with 7 positions matching TRBD1. CDR3 length equals 12 residues. After removal of 3 bases from V and 5 bases from J, the junction contained 0 bases not matched to a gene. Per germline, CDR1 ENHRY and CDR2 SYGVKD. This chain's CDR3 is CAISEQGETQYF. CDR3 coding DNA: TGTGCCATCAGTGAACAGGGGGAGACCCAGTACTTC.

This rearrangement joins TRBV18 to TRBJ2-7; possibly TRBD2 for D (6 bases). The V and J ends lost 0 bases and 2 bases respectively, with 11 bases between them. Germline V gene lookup returns CDR1 KGHSH and CDR2 LQKENI. The CDR3 loop spans 15 amino acids. CDR3 loop: CASSPPGGGTYEQYF. CDR3 nucleotide sequence: TGTGCCAGCTCACCACCCGGGGGTGGCACCTACGAGCAGTACTTC.

The chain joins TRBV18 to TRBJ2-2; no clear D gene. Trimming shortened V by 1 base and J by 5 bases, and 5 bases separated the two germline ends. This CDR3 is built from 13 residues. CDR1 KGHSH and CDR2 LQKENI come from the germline V gene. CDR3: CASSPRSTGELFF. CDR3 in DNA: TGTGCCAGCTCACCACGCAGTACCGGGGAGCTGTTTTTT.